The next 17 T cell receptor beta chains were all read from a single sample in a study of prognosis after radiotherapy for stage I lung cancer. It was by two-round multiplex PCR that TCR beta CDR3 was amplified from genomic DNA. Primers (each specific to one TRBV or TRBJ gene) were used in first-round PCR. TCRdb passed the multiplex PCR reads through MiXCR, listing each CDR3 protein once. The sample has some 13,000 distinct CDR3 sequences, roughly 50% seen once; the top ten hold approximately 30%. The material sequenced was PBMCs, taken before or after stereotactic body radiation therapy (not recorded which). Receptor source: a donor aged 50 or older with non-small cell lung cancer.

The sample holds many counts of this clonotype. The chain joins TRBV4-2 to TRBJ2-1; 8 nucleotides agree with TRBD2. CDR1 and CDR2 (germline): LGHNA, YNFKEQ. V shed 2 bases and J 7 bases; nucleotides not matched to a gene: 19. CDR3 length: 19 amino acids. DNA for the CDR3: TGTGCCAGCAGCCAACCCAGATCAGCTCTAGCGGGTGCGAAAAATGAGCAGTTCTTC. Protein product: CASSQPRSALAGAKNEQFF.

Relative to its sample, this clonotype is medium-sized. The chain combines TRBV20-1 with TRBJ2-7, with TRBD2 identical over 9 bases. CDR1 and CDR2 (germline): DFQATT, SNEGSKA (reference sequence). The CDR3 runs to 16 residues. V was clipped by 5 bases and J by 9 bases; unmatched bases: 20. Here the CDR3 DNA reads TGCAGTGCTGACACGCAATCATTTAGCGGGAGAGGGCGGCAGTACTTC. This codes for CSADTQSFSGRGRQYF.

Ten or more counts support this clonotype. This chain connects TRBV4-2 to TRBJ1-1; D possibly corresponds to TRBD1 (6 bases). The CDR3 is 13 residues long. Trimming took off 3 bases at V and 1 base at J, with 6 bases between the two ends. Germline V gene data show CDR1 as LGHNA and CDR2 as YNFKEQ. This CDR3 is CASSQTGNTEAFF. Written as DNA, the CDR3 is TGTGCCAGCAGCCAGACAGGGAACACTGAAGCTTTCTTT.

Remarks on this clonotype: One junction end disagrees with the germline gene, perhaps due to a read error. The chain uses TRBV3-1 and TRBJ1-6, with 8 bases that match TRBD1. The length of the CDR3 is 15 residues. The germline V gene has CDR1 LGHDT and CDR2 YNNKEL (reference sequence). The CDR3 DNA sequence: TGTGCCAGCAGCCGGGGGGCAGGGGGCGGTTCACCTCTCTACTTT. Its protein is CASSRGAGGGSPLYF.

The chain combines TRBV15 with TRBJ2-2; the D call may be TRBD1 or TRBD2 (6 bases each). V dropped 3 bases and J dropped 1 base, with 9 bases sitting between them. CDR1 LNHNV and CDR2 YYDKDF come from the germline V gene (reference sequence). The CDR3 is made up of 15 amino acids. CDR3 amino acids: CATSRGGQNTGELFF. In DNA form, the CDR3 reads TGTGCCACCAGCAGGGGGGGACAGAACACCGGGGAGCTGTTTTTT.

This clonotype is categorized as medium-sized. This chain joins TRBV6-1 and TRBJ1-3; 7 bases match TRBD1. In germline, CDR1 is MNHNS, CDR2 SASEGT. The V segment lost 6 bases and the J segment 0 bases; nucleotides outside the gene matches: 2. The CDR3 loop spans 14 amino acids. The CDR3 coding sequence is TGTGCCAGCAGCGGGACAGTCTCTGGAAACACCATATATTTT. It translates to CASSGTVSGNTIYF.

This clonotype was detected ten times or more. This chain joins TRBV4-3 and TRBJ2-5; TRBD2 agrees at 7 bases. Unmatched junction bases numbered 4, after V lost 4 bases and J lost 5 bases. The length of the CDR3 is 13 residues. The germline V gene has CDR1 LGHNA and CDR2 YSLEER. The CDR3 DNA reads TGCGCCAGCAGCCTAACGGGAGGTGAGACCCAGTACTTC. This translates into CASSLTGGETQYF.

This clonotype was found many times. The V call is TRBV28, the J call TRBJ2-3; 10 positions agree with TRBD2. The length of the CDR3 is 19 residues. CDR1 and CDR2 (germline): MDHEN, SYDVKM. The V and J ends lost 4 bases and 10 bases, in that order; junction bases with no gene match: 23. The CDR3 protein is CASSSPRASGRVGFMAQYF. CDR3 bases: TGTGCCAGCAGTTCCCCCCGGGCTAGCGGGAGAGTTGGGTTTATGGCGCAGTATTTT.

This clonotype was recorded at least ten times. The V gene is TRBV24-1, the J gene TRBJ2-3; 15 nucleotides line up with TRBD2. V trimming: 9 bases; J trimming: 2 bases; junction bases outside the gene matches: 11. Looked up from germline, CDR1 is KGHDR and CDR2 is SFDVKD. This CDR3 region has 18 residues. This CDR3 reads CATGTRTSGRGNTDTQYF. CDR3 nucleotides: TGTGCCACCGGAACGAGGACTAGCGGGAGGGGAAACACAGATACGCAGTATTTT.

This clonotype was seen a few times. This chain connects TRBV3-1 to TRBJ1-2; D might be TRBD1 (6 bases). V gave up 3 bases and J gave up 6 bases, with 8 bases separating them. The CDR3 covers 12 residues. The germline CDR1 and CDR2 sequences are LGHDT and YNNKEL (reference sequence). The CDR3 loop is CASSHSGDGYTF. DNA for the CDR3: TGTGCCAGCAGCCATTCAGGGGATGGCTACACCTTC.

The table lists this clonotype with many counts. This chain links TRBV6-1 with TRBJ1-4; a weak D match, TRBD1 (5 bases). The CDR3 is made up of 13 amino acids. The germline V gene encodes CDR1 MNHNS and CDR2 SASEGT. V lost 6 bases and J lost 3, with 8 bases in between. The CDR3 here is CASSREANEKLFF. The CDR3 DNA reads as TGTGCCAGCAGCAGGGAGGCTAATGAAAAACTGTTTTTT.

The V gene is TRBV9, the J gene TRBJ2-2; 7 bases match TRBD2. V was clipped by 6 bases and J by 4 bases; unmatched bases: 3. The CDR3 runs 13 residues. Germline CDR1 is SGDLS and CDR2 is YYNGEE. The CDR3 DNA reads as TGTGCCAGCACGGCGGGAGTCACCGGGGAGCTGTTTTTT. It specifies CASTAGVTGELFF.

The rearrangement uses TRBV11-3 and TRBJ2-1; D call uncertain. Germline CDR1 is SGHNT and CDR2 is YENEEA. The V end lost 5 bases, the J end lost 5 bases, and 13 bases lay between the germline ends. The CDR3 loop spans 14 amino acids. This chain's CDR3 is CASSPSLSDNEQFF. In nucleotides, the CDR3 is TGTGCCAGCAGCCCCTCCCTTTCGGACAATGAGCAGTTCTTC.

This clonotype was observed at least ten times. The gene calls are TRBV9 and TRBJ2-4, with 7 bases matching TRBD1. From germline, CDR1 is SGDLS and CDR2 YYNGEE. CDR3 length: 15 residues. Germline trimming cut 4 bases from V and 2 bases from J; bases unmatched to any gene: 6. The CDR3 sequence: CASSSAGGTKNIQYF. In nucleotides, the CDR3 is TGTGCCAGCAGCTCTGCAGGGGGAACCAAAAACATTCAGTACTTC.

Within the sample, this clonotype is medium-sized (0.01 to 0.1%). The chain is built from TRBV27 and TRBJ2-5; weak D call: TRBD2 (6 bases). Trimming shortened V by 0 bases and J by 5 bases, and 13 bases separated the two germline ends. Germline V CDR1 and CDR2: MNHEY, SMNVEV (reference sequence). The CDR3 has 15 residues. This chain's CDR3 is CASSLSLLASETQYF. CDR3 nucleotides: TGTGCCAGCAGTTTATCCCTCCTAGCGAGCGAGACCCAGTACTTC.

The V gene is TRBV6-1, the J gene TRBJ2-1; no definite D call. Per germline, CDR1 MNHNS and CDR2 SASEGT. The germline V and J ends were trimmed by 0 bases and 7 bases, with 10 bases remaining between them. This CDR3 has 14 residues. As DNA, the CDR3 is TGTGCCAGCAGTGAAGCTAGCTATGCGAATGAGCAGTTCTTC. It is translated as CASSEASYANEQFF.

By proportion, this clonotype is medium-sized. This chain uses TRBV28 with TRBJ2-3; the match to TRBD2 covers 13 bases. The CDR3 has 18 residues. The J segment lost 2 bases and the V segment lost 5 bases, leaving 10 bases of the junction unmatched. CDR1 and CDR2 from the germline V gene are MDHEN and SYDVKM. CDR3 loop: CASSPSGTSGTFTDTQYF. CDR3 nucleotide sequence: TGTGCCAGCAGTCCATCAGGGACTAGCGGGACTTTCACAGATACGCAGTATTTT.